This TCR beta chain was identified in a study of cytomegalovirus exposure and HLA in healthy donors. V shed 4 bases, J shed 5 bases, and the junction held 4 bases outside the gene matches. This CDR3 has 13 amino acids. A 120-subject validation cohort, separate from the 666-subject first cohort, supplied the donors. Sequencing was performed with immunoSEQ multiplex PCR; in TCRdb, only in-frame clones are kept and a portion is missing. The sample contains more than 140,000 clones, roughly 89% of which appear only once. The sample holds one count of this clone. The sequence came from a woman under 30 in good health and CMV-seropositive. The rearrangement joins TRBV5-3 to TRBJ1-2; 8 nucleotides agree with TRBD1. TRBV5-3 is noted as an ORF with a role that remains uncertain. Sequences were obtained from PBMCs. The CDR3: CARSKNRGYGYTF. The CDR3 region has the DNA TGTGCCAGAAGCAAGAACAGGGGGTATGGCTACACCTTC.